These 2 T cell receptor beta chains share one sample of origin, sequenced in a study of long-term antiretroviral therapy in people with HIV. The libraries were made with immunoSEQ v3.0 at survey level. Data came from immunoSEQ multiplex PCR; TCRdb stores just in-frame clones and leaves some out. The table has under 30,000 clones, roughly 80% seen once. The sample in question was unsorted PBMCs, obtained 2.1 years after starting antiretroviral therapy. Every receptor here comes from a man aged 30 to 39 with HIV.

This sequence joins TRBV5-6 and TRBJ2-7; weak D call: TRBD2 (6 bases). Germline V gene data show CDR1 as SGHDT and CDR2 as YYEEEE. The CDR3 consists of 15 residues. Trimming shortened V by 5 bases and J by 7 bases, and 22 bases separated the two germline ends. CDR3 sequence: CASRFGVADVGEQYF. CDR3 bases: TGTGCCAGCAGGTTCGGGGTAGCGGATGTAGGGGAGCAGTACTTC.

This chain uses TRBV29-1 with TRBJ1-1, with D perhaps matching TRBD1 (5 bases). This CDR3 is 13 amino acids long. The ends were cut back, 7 bases at V and 0 bases at J, with 12 bases in the middle. Germline values: CDR1 SQVTM, CDR2 ANQGSEA. The CDR3 DNA reads as TGCAGCGCCCATGGACATCTGAACACTGAAGCTTTCTTT. This codes for CSAHGHLNTEAFF.